The next 19 T cell receptor beta chains were all read from a single sample in a study of blood T cells in healthy people across ages. Using a J-beta primer mix together with a sample-barcoded 5' primer, a second PCR was run for roughly 7 to 12 cycles. TCRdb re-derived calls from the 5' RACE reads in MiXCR, one entry per CDR3 protein. The profile shows 800,000 to 950,000 distinct CDR3 sequences, roughly 52% of them singletons. Specimen: blood. All receptors come from a young man in good health.

J is TRBJ2-7 and V is TRBV20-1, with D maybe TRBD1 (5 bases). This CDR3 spans 14 amino acids. Germline V gene data show CDR1 as DFQATT and CDR2 as SNEGSKA (reference sequence). Trimming removed 1 base at V and 5 bases at J, with 15 bases between. This chain's CDR3 is CSARGGSRVHEQYF. The DNA for the CDR3 is TGCAGTGCTAGAGGGGGTTCCAGGGTCCACGAGCAGTACTTC.

The chain has TRBV3-1 and TRBJ2-7, with unresolved D. The V gene's germline CDR1 is LGHDT and CDR2 YNNKEL (reference sequence). Trimming removed 0 bases from V and 7 bases from J, with 10 bases in between. The CDR3 is made up of 13 amino acids. The CDR3, as DNA: TGTGCCAGCAGCCAAGACGTACCGAGGGAGCAGTACTTC. Residues: CASSQDVPREQYF.

The chain recombines TRBV4-1 with TRBJ1-1; D unclear. Per the germline V gene, CDR1 is MGHRA and CDR2 is YSYEKL. The CDR3 is 13 residues long. The V end was cut by 0 bases, the J end by 5 bases, with 7 bases between. The CDR3 sequence: CASSQDAETEAFF. CDR3 nucleotide sequence: TGCGCCAGCAGCCAAGATGCGGAAACTGAAGCTTTCTTT.

This clonotype was found a few times. J is TRBJ1-2 and V is TRBV4-1; D not resolved. CDR1 is MGHRA, CDR2 YSYEKL, per germline. The CDR3 is 16 amino acids. V shed 1 base and J shed 8 bases, with 20 bases lying between them. CDR3: CASSQGTPPFLGGYTF. The CDR3 DNA sequence: TGCGCCAGCAGCCAAGGGACCCCTCCGTTCTTGGGCGGCTACACCTTC.

V usage is TRBV4-2 and J usage is TRBJ2-3; tentative D call: TRBD2 (5 bases). The length of the CDR3 is 18 residues. In germline, CDR1 is LGHNA, CDR2 YNFKEQ. V was pared by 0 bases and J by 0 bases, with 16 bases between. The CDR3 protein is CASSQDVVGSASTDTQYF. Written as DNA, the CDR3 is TGTGCCAGCAGCCAAGATGTGGTGGGTAGCGCTAGCACAGATACGCAGTATTTT.

The CDR3 loop is CASSLLQGGETQYF. The CDR3 DNA is TGTGCCAGCAGTTTATTACAGGGAGGAGAGACCCAGTACTTC. This chain links TRBV28 with TRBJ2-5; the D call may be TRBD1 or TRBD2 (6 bases each). The CDR3 is made up of 14 amino acids. CDR1 and CDR2 from the germline V gene are MDHEN and SYDVKM. The V end lost 1 base, the J end lost 4 bases, and 10 bases lay between the germline ends. The full variable domain, its missing parts supplied by reference TRBV28 and TRBJ2-5, is DVKVTQSSRYLVKRTGEKVFLECVQDMDHENMFWYRQDPGLGLRLIYFSYDVKMKEKGDIPEGYSVSREKKERFSLILESASTNQTSMYLCASSLLQGGETQYFGPGTRLLVL.

This clonotype was seen a few times. DNA of the CDR3: TGTGCCAGCAGTTACGAGACACGCTACGAGCAGTACTTC. This translates into CASSYETRYEQYF. The chain joins TRBV6-2 or TRBV6-3 to TRBJ2-7; D call uncertain. Germline V gives CDR1 MNHEY, CDR2 SVGEGT. Deletions cut 2 bases from V and 3 bases from J, with 8 bases between. The CDR3 consists of 13 residues.

The V gene is TRBV25-1, the J gene TRBJ2-7; tentatively, D is TRBD2 (5 bases). In germline, CDR1 is MGHDK, CDR2 SYGVNS. The CDR3 runs 11 residues. The V and J ends lost 10 bases and 0 bases respectively, with 7 bases between them. CDR3 residues: CATGVSYEQYF. As DNA, the CDR3 is TGTGCCACCGGGGTCTCCTACGAGCAGTACTTC.

This chain joins TRBV27 and TRBJ2-1, with 12 bases fitting TRBD2. Germline V gene lookup returns CDR1 MNHEY and CDR2 SMNVEV (reference sequence). The CDR3 extends over 14 amino acids. Trimming cost V 8 bases and J 4 bases; bases outside gene matches: 3. The CDR3 sequence: CASASGGAYNEQFF. For the CDR3, the DNA is TGTGCCAGCGCTAGCGGGGGGGCTTACAATGAGCAGTTCTTC.

This clonotype has a handful of counts. This sequence joins TRBV4-3 and TRBJ2-5, with no clear D. The J call may be wrong; the DNA end is better matched by TRBJ2-7. Germline CDR1 LGHNA, CDR2 YSLEER. The CDR3 has 14 amino acids. CDR3 bases: TGCGCCAGCAGCCAAGGGGTCTCAGAATACGAGCAGTACTTC. This sequence encodes CASSQGVSEYEQYF.

This chain connects TRBV7-9 to TRBJ2-1; 7 bases fit TRBD2. This CDR3 has 15 residues. V gave up 1 base and J gave up 3 bases; unmatched junction bases: 3. Germline CDR1 reads SEHNR; CDR2 reads FQNEAQ (reference sequence). The chain's CDR3 is CASSLGGDYYNEQFF. The CDR3 DNA is TGTGCCAGCAGCTTAGGAGGGGACTACTACAATGAGCAGTTCTTC.

The chain couples TRBV20-1 to TRBJ2-1; D ambiguous. Per germline, CDR1 DFQATT and CDR2 SNEGSKA (reference sequence). This CDR3 has 14 residues. Trimming stripped 0 bases from V and 6 bases from J, with 12 bases between. This CDR3 is CSARDMSRTNEQFF. For the CDR3, the DNA is TGCAGTGCTAGAGATATGTCACGGACCAATGAGCAGTTCTTC.

The CDR3 DNA follows: TGTGCCAGCAGCCGTACTAGCGGGGGGCGGAGCTCCTACAATGAGCAGTTCTTC. This encodes CASSRTSGGRSSYNEQFF. This chain links TRBV7-2 with TRBJ2-1, with TRBD2 identical over 12 bases. The V gene end was trimmed by 5 bases and the J gene end by 0 bases; junction bases not matched to a gene: 8. This CDR3 is 18 amino acids long. CDR1 is SGHTA and CDR2 is FQGNSA in the germline V gene. Variable domain in full (rest from reference TRBV7-2 and TRBJ2-1): GAGVSQSPSNKVTEKGKDVELRCDPISGHTALYWYRQSLGQGLEFLIYFQGNSAPDKSGLPSDRFSAERTGGSVSTLTIQRTQQEDSAVYLCASSRTSGGRSSYNEQFFGPGTRLTVL.

This clonotype was seen only a few times. This chain uses TRBV6-9 with TRBJ2-7; 13 bases map to TRBD2. The J segment lost 5 bases and the V segment lost 7 bases, leaving 14 bases of the junction unmatched. The length of the CDR3 is 17 residues. CDR1 is MNHGY and CDR2 is SVAAGI in the germline V gene. CDR3 sequence: CASIEPKRTSGGHEQYF. The CDR3 coding sequence is TGTGCCAGCATCGAACCCAAAAGGACTAGCGGGGGCCACGAGCAGTACTTC.

The rearrangement uses TRBV20-1 and TRBJ2-7; D is perhaps TRBD1 (6 bases). In germline, CDR1 is DFQATT, CDR2 SNEGSKA (reference sequence). This CDR3 has 14 residues. V lost 5 bases and J 6 bases, leaving 20 bases between the germline ends. In DNA form, the CDR3 reads TGCAGTGCTCGTTACAGGTTGGGGGCCTGCGAGCAGTACTTC. Protein: CSARYRLGACEQYF.

The count of this clonotype is one. The chain links TRBV7-2 to TRBJ2-7, with 9 bases fitting TRBD2. The J call could be wrong; TRBJ2-5 is a better fit for the DNA end. The CDR3 length is 16 residues. The germline CDR1 and CDR2 sequences are SGHTA and FQGNSA. CDR3 residues: CASRVSGGGVRETQYF. Written as DNA, the CDR3 is TGTGCCAGCAGGGTTAGCGGGGGAGGTGTCCGGGAGACCCAGTACTTC.

The rearrangement links TRBV28 to TRBJ2-3; 8 nucleotides line up with TRBD2. Germline values: CDR1 MDHEN, CDR2 SYDVKM. With V trimmed by 11 bases and J by 2 bases, 15 bases remained unmatched. This CDR3 contains 16 residues. The CDR3 loop reads CASKGVAGRPTDTQYF. The CDR3 DNA follows: TGTGCCTCCAAAGGGGTAGCGGGGCGACCCACAGATACGCAGTATTTT.

The chain has TRBV5-1 and TRBJ2-1, with D possibly TRBD1 on 5 matching bases. The CDR3 length is 15 residues. Trimming took 4 bases from V and 4 from J, leaving 15 bases between them. Germline CDR1 SGHRS, CDR2 YFSETQ. The CDR3 loop is CASSLATQGYNEQFF. The CDR3 nucleotides read TGCGCCAGCAGCCTGGCTACCCAGGGTTACAATGAGCAGTTCTTC.

The rearrangement uses TRBV10-3 and TRBJ2-1, with D unresolved. Germline CDR1 and CDR2: ENHRY and SYGVKD. V lost 6 bases and J lost 4, with 10 bases in between. This CDR3 has 13 amino acids. In DNA form, the CDR3 reads TGTGCCATCAGCCAGGAGAATTACAATGAGCAGTTCTTC. Translating it yields CAISQENYNEQFF.